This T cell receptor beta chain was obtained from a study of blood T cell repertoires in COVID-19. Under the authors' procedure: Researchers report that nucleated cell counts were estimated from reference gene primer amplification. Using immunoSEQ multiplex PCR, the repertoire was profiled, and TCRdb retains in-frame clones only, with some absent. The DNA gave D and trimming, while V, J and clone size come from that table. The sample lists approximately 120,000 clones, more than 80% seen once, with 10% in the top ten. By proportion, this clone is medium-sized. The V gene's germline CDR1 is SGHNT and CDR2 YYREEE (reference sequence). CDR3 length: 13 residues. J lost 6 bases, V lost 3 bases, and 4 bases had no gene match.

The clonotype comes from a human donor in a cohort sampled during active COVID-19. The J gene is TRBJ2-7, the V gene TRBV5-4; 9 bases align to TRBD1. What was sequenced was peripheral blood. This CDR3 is CASSSGQGVEQYF. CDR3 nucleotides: TGTGCCAGCAGCTCGGGACAGGGCGTCGAGCAGTACTTC.